This is a list of T cell receptor beta chains from one sample in a study of Ad26.COV2.S vaccination and SARS-CoV-2 variants. Assay: immunoSEQ multiplex PCR; the TCRdb copy retains only in-frame clones and omits some. The sample has around 300,000 clones, 90% seen once; the top ten hold around 5.5%. The sequenced sample was peripheral blood, obtained in a trial of Ad26.COV2.S vaccine versus placebo. These receptors came from a person aged 18-65 years who received the Ad26.COV2.S COVID-19 vaccine or a placebo. Each CDR3 is given with its conserved first and last residue. The order of the fields is V gene, J gene, CDR3 protein.

>TRBV6-1|TRBJ1-4
CASLWGNEKLFF
>TRBV19|TRBJ1-5
CASTEMDQNQPQHF
>TRBV5-5|TRBJ1-1
CASSSAGTGPSRAFF
>TRBV5-8|TRBJ2-3
CASSLFPSGGAYTDTQYF
>TRBV10-2|TRBJ1-5
CASSGKSWYDSPNQPQHF
>TRBV19|TRBJ1-1
CASREAGEGTEAFF
>TRBV2|TRBJ2-1
CASSPHQENEQFF
>TRBV18|TRBJ2-3
CASSPPGQLLTDTQYF
>TRBV7-9|TRBJ1-2
CASSFSDRTGDDYGYTF
>TRBV11-1|TRBJ1-6
CASSLDHIGLNSPLHF
>TRBV4-1|TRBJ1-2
CASSHGEGKYYGYTF
>TRBV29-1|TRBJ1-1
CSVADHSMNTEAFF
>TRBV7-9|TRBJ1-1
CASSRLGDTEAFF
>TRBV27|TRBJ1-6
CASSPGHSYNSPLHF
>TRBV18|TRBJ2-6
CASSMIGTPFKPSRGVLTF
>TRBV9|TRBJ2-3
CASSVGTSGNTDTQYF
>TRBV9|TRBJ1-3
CASSASGQGNTIYF
>TRBV27|TRBJ1-5
CASSPRGRAVQPQHF
>TRBV6-5|TRBJ1-2
CASLNTTVLLYGYTF
>TRBV19|TRBJ1-2
CASASSADYGYTF
>TRBV25-1|TRBJ1-1
CASRFQTNTEAFF
>TRBV19|TRBJ1-1
CASSYRGQTTEAFF
>TRBV3-1/TRBV3-2|TRBJ1-2
CASSQDRAGYTF
>TRBV27|TRBJ1-1
CASKLSFGGRNTEAFF
>TRBV5-6|TRBJ1-6
CASSLQGLLNSPLHF
>TRBV7-6|TRBJ1-1
CASSLVLNTEAFF
>TRBV5-8|TRBJ1-1
CASSPPSRDRFVNTEAFF
>TRBV3-1/TRBV3-2|TRBJ2-4
CASSPQGQGKNIQYF
>TRBV12-3/TRBV12-4|TRBJ2-3
CASSRTSTDTQYF
>TRBV11-2|TRBJ1-5
CASSWTGPHQPQHF
>TRBV13|TRBJ2-1
CASSRMGLLSYNEQFF
>TRBV12-3/TRBV12-4|TRBJ2-5
CASSQDSQETQYF
>TRBV27|TRBJ1-1
CASSLGIGSNTEAFF
>TRBV6-2/TRBV6-3|TRBJ2-1
CASSLPGQAQFF
>TRBV5-6|TRBJ2-2
CASSLMAGGTGELFF
>TRBV7-2|TRBJ2-1
CASSLLDSNNEQFF
>TRBV6-6|TRBJ1-1
CASKVPRVGNTEAFF
>TRBV6-5|TRBJ1-3
CAGSPDSGNTIYF
>TRBV3-1/TRBV3-2|TRBJ1-1
CASSGLGGSTEAFF
>TRBV6-1|TRBJ2-6
CASSGAGGFYSGANVLTF
>TRBV18|TRBJ2-7
CASSRPPGQIYEQYF
>TRBV5-4|TRBJ1-2
CASSWTDRVGNGYTF
>TRBV4-1|TRBJ1-2
CASSHLTGRGNGYTF
>TRBV18|TRBJ1-1
CASSPNGGNTEAFF